The 5 T cell receptor beta chains presented below share a single source sample, sequenced in a study of shared clonotypes between healthy human individuals. Sequenced by immunoSEQ multiplex PCR; TCRdb stores in-frame clones only, minus some. The data contain 500,000 to 700,000 clones, around 95% of them singletons. CD45RO-negative, CCR7-positively selected cells formed the naive CD8 fraction, excluding terminally differentiated effector memory CD45RA+ cells. Sequencing was done on a sample of naive CD8+ T cells sorted from blood. All receptors derive from a woman aged 30 to 39 in good health.

The rearrangement uses TRBV6-5 and TRBJ2-5; D may correspond to TRBD1 or TRBD2 (5 bases each). Trimming cost V 1 base and J 5 bases, with 8 bases left between them. In germline, CDR1 is MNHEY, CDR2 SVGAGI. This CDR3 region has 13 residues. CDR3 in amino acids: CASSYFRDETQYF. The CDR3 nucleotides are TGTGCCAGCAGTTACTTCAGGGACGAGACCCAGTACTTC.

V gene TRBV9 combines with J gene TRBJ1-2; possible D gene TRBD1, 6 bases. This CDR3 contains 14 residues. The ends were cut back, 10 bases at V and 7 bases at J, with 23 bases in the middle. Looked up from germline, CDR1 is SGDLS and CDR2 is YYNGEE. The CDR3 DNA sequence: TGTGCCGTCCGATGGGGGGCCGGCTTGGGTGGCTACACCTTC. As protein: CAVRWGAGLGGYTF. The variable domain in full, completed from reference TRBV9 and TRBJ1-2, reads DSGVTQTPKHLITATGQRVTLRCSPRSGDLSVYWYQQSLDQGLQFLIQYYNGEERAKGNILERFSAQQFPDLHSELNLSSLELGDSALYFCAVRWGAGLGGYTFGSGTRLTVV.

The CDR3 bases are TGTGCCACCAGCAGAGACACGTTGATTTCGGCTTTCTTT. Translating gives CATSRDTLISAFF. The rearrangement joins TRBV15 to TRBJ1-1; D remains unclear. With 0 bases removed from V and 11 bases from J, the gap between germline ends came to 13 bases. The CDR3 extends over 13 amino acids. CDR1 is LNHNV, CDR2 YYDKDF, per germline (reference sequence). Variable domain in full (rest from reference TRBV15 and TRBJ1-1): DAMVIQNPRYQVTQFGKPVTLSCSQTLNHNVMYWYQQKSSQAPKLLFHYYDKDFNNEADTPDNFQSRRPNTSFCFLDIRSPGLGDTAMYLCATSRDTLISAFFGQGTRLTVV.

This clone came up a few times. The chain recombines TRBV30 with TRBJ1-2; D uncertain. From germline, CDR1 is GTSNPN and CDR2 SVGIG (reference sequence). V lost 3 bases to trimming and J lost 4 bases, with 9 bases between them. This CDR3 has 12 amino acids. The CDR3 reads CAWSSRVYGYTF. The CDR3 coding sequence is TGTGCCTGGAGCAGCCGTGTCTATGGCTACACCTTC.

The chain carries TRBV2 and TRBJ2-3, with D possibly matching TRBD1 (5 bases). The CDR3 length is 16 residues. Trimming took 7 bases from V and 0 from J, leaving 17 bases between them. Germline assignment: CDR1 SNHLY and CDR2 FYNNEI. The CDR3 DNA reads as TGTGCCAGCAATCAATGGGGCTCCTCTAGCACAGATACGCAGTATTTT. This sequence encodes CASNQWGSSSTDTQYF.